The next 27 T cell receptor beta chains were all read from a single sample in a study of T cell responses to AZD1222 COVID-19 vaccine. TCRdb keeps only in-frame clones here, not all; method: immunoSEQ multiplex PCR. The profile shows more than 150,000 clones, 85% to 95% of them singletons. The sequencing used peripheral blood, collected on day 0 of AZD1222 vaccination. Receptors originate from an adult in good health.

This chain links TRBV7-2 with TRBJ1-5, with D unresolved. There are 13 residues in the CDR3. Germline CDR1 reads SGHTA; CDR2 reads FQGNSA. Between the trimmed V and J ends, which lost 0 bases and 15 bases, there was a span of 15 bases. The CDR3 nucleotides read TGTGCCAGCAGCTTAGCTAATGACGGCGCCCTGCATTTT. It codes for CASSLANDGALHF. The full variable domain, its missing parts supplied by reference TRBV7-2 and TRBJ1-5, is GAGVSQSPSNKVTEKGKDVELRCDPISGHTALYWYRQSLGQGLEFLIYFQGNSAPDKSGLPSDRFSAERTGGSVSTLTIQRTQQEDSAVYLCASSLANDGALHFGDGTRLSIL.

V gene TRBV25-1 combines with J gene TRBJ1-2, with D uncertain. Germline CDR1 and CDR2: MGHDK and SYGVNS. This CDR3 region has 11 residues. V was clipped by 11 bases and J by 6 bases, with 13 bases between them. This CDR3 reads CAAKQKNGYTF. The CDR3 nucleotides are TGTGCCGCCAAGCAAAAAAATGGCTACACCTTC.

This sequence joins TRBV11-2 and TRBJ2-7; D is unclear. V lost 7 bases, J lost 5 bases, and 15 bases lay in between. The CDR3 runs to 13 residues. Germline lookup yields CDR1 SGHAT and CDR2 FQNNGV. CDR3 region: CASTAPGENEQYF. DNA of the CDR3: TGTGCCAGCACCGCCCCCGGCGAAAACGAGCAGTACTTC.

This chain connects TRBV19 to TRBJ1-3; D gene ambiguous. With 10 bases removed from V and 0 bases from J, the gap between germline ends came to 16 bases. CDR1 and CDR2 (germline): LNHDA, SQIVND (reference sequence). The CDR3 runs 15 residues. The CDR3: CATQRATFSGNTIYF. Written as DNA, the CDR3 is TGTGCCACCCAACGCGCAACGTTCTCTGGAAACACCATATATTTT.

V is TRBV19 and J is TRBJ2-3, with D possibly being TRBD2 (6 bases). Trimming cost V 3 bases and J 8 bases, with 15 bases left between them. The CDR3 is made up of 14 amino acids. Germline loops: CDR1 LNHDA, CDR2 SQIVND (reference sequence). CDR3: CASSMRLVSGTQYF. The CDR3 coding sequence is TGTGCCAGTAGTATGCGACTAGTGAGCGGTACGCAGTATTTT.

J is TRBJ1-6 and V is TRBV18; D not resolved. Trimming removed 3 bases from V and 8 bases from J, with 14 bases in between. The CDR3 covers 15 residues. Germline V gene lookup returns CDR1 KGHSH and CDR2 LQKENI. This CDR3 is CASSPAGLSYSPLHF. CDR3 sequence (DNA): TGTGCCAGCTCACCGGCGGGCTTGAGCTATTCACCCCTCCACTTT. Full variable domain (remainder filled in from reference TRBV18 and TRBJ1-6): NAGVMQNPRHLVRRRGQEARLRCSPMKGHSHVYWYRQLPEEGLKFMVYLQKENIIDESGMPKERFSAEFPKEGPSILRIQQVVRGDSAAYFCASSPAGLSYSPLHFGNGTRLTVT.

The rearrangement joins TRBV7-2 to TRBJ1-4, with D tentatively TRBD1 (5 bases). There are 15 residues in the CDR3. CDR1 and CDR2 (germline): SGHTA, FQGNSA. V was trimmed by 1 base and J by 7 bases, leaving 13 bases between them. CDR3 sequence: CASSLEAGRGEKLFF. CDR3 coding DNA: TGTGCCAGCAGCTTAGAGGCAGGGCGAGGTGAAAAACTGTTTTTT.

This CDR3 reads CASSLGRGYEQYF. The CDR3 DNA reads TGTGCCAGCAGCCTAGGACGTGGCTACGAGCAGTACTTC. This rearrangement joins TRBV11-3 to TRBJ2-7; D remains unclear. The CDR3 has 13 amino acids. Trimming took 5 bases from V and 3 from J, leaving 11 bases between them. Germline CDR1 is SGHNT and CDR2 is YENEEA.

The genes are TRBV13 and TRBJ2-1; maybe TRBD2 (5 bases). The V end was cut by 0 bases, the J end by 6 bases, with 12 bases between. Germline CDR1 reads PRHDT; CDR2 reads FYEKMQ (reference sequence). The CDR3 extends over 15 amino acids. The CDR3 DNA is TGTGCCAGCAGCTTAGGCCGGGGTGGAGGCAATGAGCAGTTCTTC. It translates to CASSLGRGGGNEQFF.

The gene calls are TRBV27 and TRBJ1-5; D unresolved. Germline CDR1 is MNHEY and CDR2 is SMNVEV (reference sequence). The CDR3 length is 13 residues. Trimming left V 3 bases short and J 5 bases short, with 8 bases between. The CDR3 loop reads CASSFVGYQPQHF. CDR3 in DNA: TGTGCCAGCAGTTTCGTAGGATATCAGCCCCAGCATTTT.

This rearrangement joins TRBV28 to TRBJ1-1; 8 bases are shared with TRBD1. The CDR3 length is 15 residues. Germline lookup yields CDR1 MDHEN and CDR2 SYDVKM. The trim removed 6 bases at V and 2 bases at J, leaving 8 bases unmatched. The CDR3 here is CASRPSRGLNTEAFF. The CDR3 nucleotides are TGTGCCAGCAGGCCTTCCAGGGGGCTAAACACTGAAGCTTTCTTT.

Only one count was recorded for this clone. The chain has TRBV10-3 and TRBJ1-5; D may be TRBD1 (6 bases). The CDR3 has 15 amino acids. V lost 4 bases and J lost 0, with 10 bases in between. Looked up from germline, CDR1 is ENHRY and CDR2 is SYGVKD. The CDR3 DNA is TGTGCCATCAGTGGTGCAGGGGATAGCAATCAGCCCCAGCATTTT. Translation gives CAISGAGDSNQPQHF.

The chain recombines TRBV6-2 or TRBV6-3 with TRBJ1-1; 8 bases map to TRBD1. Germline CDR1 is MNHEY and CDR2 is SVGEGT. The junction had 14 bases not matched to a gene; V was cut back by 2 bases and J by 0 bases. The CDR3 covers 19 residues. The CDR3 DNA is TGTGCCAGCAGTTACGATGGGACAGGATGGCCCGAATTGAACACTGAAGCTTTCTTT. It encodes CASSYDGTGWPELNTEAFF.

The chain employs TRBV11-1 and TRBJ2-5, with 8 bases that match TRBD1. The CDR3 spans 14 residues. Germline-derived CDR1 and CDR2 are SGHAT and FQDESV (reference sequence). With V trimmed by 6 bases and J by 2 bases, 5 bases remained unmatched. For the CDR3, the DNA is TGTGCCAGCAGTCAAACAGGGGGACAAGAGACCCAGTACTTC. It is translated as CASSQTGGQETQYF.

The V gene is TRBV4-2, the J gene TRBJ2-5; tentative D call: TRBD2 (6 bases). V was pared by 1 base and J by 4 bases, with 13 bases between. Looked up from germline, CDR1 is LGHNA and CDR2 is YNFKEQ. The CDR3 loop spans 15 amino acids. This chain's CDR3 is CASSQGRATVETQYF. The CDR3 DNA follows: TGTGCCAGCAGCCAAGGGAGGGCAACGGTAGAGACCCAGTACTTC.

The chain combines TRBV12-3 or TRBV12-4 with TRBJ2-3; TRBD2 aligns across 7 bases. The CDR3 extends over 13 amino acids. J gave up 0 bases and V 9 bases, and 3 bases lay outside the gene matches. This CDR3 reads CASGGGSTDTQYF. DNA for the CDR3: TGTGCCAGTGGCGGGGGTAGCACAGATACGCAGTATTTT.

This chain links TRBV9 with TRBJ1-2; 9 nucleotides match TRBD1. Germline V gene lookup returns CDR1 SGDLS and CDR2 YYNGEE. The trim removed 5 bases at V and 8 bases at J, leaving 10 bases unmatched. The CDR3 covers 14 residues. The CDR3 region has the DNA TGTGCCAGCAGTCGGCGGGACAGGGCAGTGGGCTACACCTTC. Amino acid sequence: CASSRRDRAVGYTF. The entire variable domain, with the rest obtained from reference TRBV9 and TRBJ1-2, is as follows: DSGVTQTPKHLITATGQRVTLRCSPRSGDLSVYWYQQSLDQGLQFLIQYYNGEERAKGNILERFSAQQFPDLHSELNLSSLELGDSALYFCASSRRDRAVGYTFGSGTRLTVV.

The chain recombines TRBV5-1 with TRBJ1-2; TRBD1 might be the D (6 bases). The CDR3 extends over 16 amino acids. Per germline, CDR1 SGHRS and CDR2 YFSETQ. The V end was cut by 7 bases, the J end by 3 bases, with 22 bases between. The CDR3 loop is CASGTRPDQGHYGYTF. In DNA, the CDR3 is TGCGCCAGCGGCACACGGCCGGACCAGGGGCACTATGGCTACACCTTC.

The chain combines TRBV2 with TRBJ1-2; D gene unclear. V lost 3 bases to trimming and J lost 4 bases, with 6 bases between them. There are 12 residues in the CDR3. Germline V lookup: CDR1 SNHLY, CDR2 FYNNEI. The CDR3 loop is CASSETSYGYTF. The CDR3 DNA sequence: TGTGCCAGCAGTGAGACCAGCTATGGCTACACCTTC. The full variable domain, with the rest looked up from reference TRBV2 and TRBJ1-2, is EPEVTQTPSHQVTQMGQEVILRCVPISNHLYFYWYRQILGQKVEFLVSFYNNEISEKSEIFDDQFSVERPDGSNFTLKIRSTKLEDSAMYFCASSETSYGYTFGSGTRLTVV.

This chain uses TRBV4-1 with TRBJ1-2; D is unresolved. The germline V and J ends were trimmed by 5 bases and 8 bases, with 30 bases remaining between them. Germline lookup yields CDR1 MGHRA and CDR2 YSYEKL. The CDR3 extends over 18 amino acids. DNA of the CDR3: TGCGCCAGCAGCTCCGATCCGGTATCGAAGACACCGGTCTCAGGCTACACCTTC. This translates into CASSSDPVSKTPVSGYTF.

The J gene is TRBJ2-1, the V gene TRBV6-5, with 7 bases matching TRBD1. The junction had 9 bases not matched to a gene; V was cut back by 8 bases and J by 5 bases. The CDR3 totals 14 residues. CDR1 MNHEY and CDR2 SVGAGI come from the germline V gene. As DNA, the CDR3 is TGTGCCAGCGGCCCAAGGGGGCCCCACAATGAGCAGTTCTTC. Its translation: CASGPRGPHNEQFF.

This clone was detected once. The chain uses TRBV30 and TRBJ1-1, with D possibly matching TRBD1 (5 bases). The V and J ends lost 8 bases and 1 base respectively, with 17 bases between them. The CDR3 contains 14 residues. Germline V gives CDR1 GTSNPN, CDR2 SVGIG (reference sequence). The CDR3 DNA sequence: TGTGCCCGGGAGGGGAGGGGAGGGAACACTGAAGCTTTCTTT. This codes for CAREGRGGNTEAFF.

The chain uses TRBV18 and TRBJ1-2, with 8 positions matching TRBD1. Germline CDR1 is KGHSH and CDR2 is LQKENI. With V trimmed by 6 bases and J by 6 bases, 6 bases remained unmatched. This CDR3 is 13 amino acids long. DNA for the CDR3: TGTGCCAGCTCGCCGGACAGGGCCGATGGCTACACCTTC. It is translated as CASSPDRADGYTF.

The chain joins TRBV19 to TRBJ2-2, with D perhaps given as TRBD1 or TRBD2 (5 bases each). This CDR3 has 15 amino acids. Germline CDR1 and CDR2: LNHDA and SQIVND (reference sequence). With 1 base removed from V and 4 bases from J, the gap between germline ends came to 10 bases. Here the CDR3 reads CASSIGGRSTGELFF. Here the CDR3 DNA reads TGTGCCAGTAGTATAGGGGGACGCTCCACCGGGGAGCTGTTTTTT. Full variable domain (missing parts from reference TRBV19 and TRBJ2-2): DGGITQSPKYLFRKEGQNVTLSCEQNLNHDAMYWYRQDPGQGLRLIYYSQIVNDFQKGDIAEGYSVSREKKESFPLTVTSAQKNPTAFYLCASSIGGRSTGELFFGEGSRLTVL.

The chain uses TRBV20-1 and TRBJ1-1; no clear D gene. This CDR3 region has 13 residues. Per the germline V gene, CDR1 is DFQATT and CDR2 is SNEGSKA (reference sequence). V was pared by 3 bases and J by 7 bases, with 15 bases between. CDR3 coding DNA: TGCAGTGCTAGTCAAGAGATTCGGTATGAAGCTTTCTTT. As protein: CSASQEIRYEAFF.

The chain employs TRBV3-1 (or the pseudogene TRBV3-2) and TRBJ2-1; 8 bases are a match to TRBD2. Germline loops: CDR1 LGHDT, CDR2 YNNKEL (reference sequence). Germline trimming cut 11 bases from V and 4 bases from J; bases unmatched to any gene: 7. The CDR3 spans 13 residues. CDR3 in amino acids: CAAGGEPYNEQFF. In DNA, the CDR3 is TGTGCCGCCGGGGGGGAGCCGTACAATGAGCAGTTCTTC.

The gene calls are TRBV10-1 and TRBJ1-1; D gene unclear. The V end was cut by 0 bases, the J end by 1 base, with 6 bases between. Looked up from germline, CDR1 is WNHNN and CDR2 is SYGVQD (reference sequence). The CDR3 length is 14 residues. The chain's CDR3 is CASSESGRNTEAFF. Here the CDR3 DNA reads TGCGCCAGCAGTGAGTCTGGCAGGAACACTGAAGCTTTCTTT.